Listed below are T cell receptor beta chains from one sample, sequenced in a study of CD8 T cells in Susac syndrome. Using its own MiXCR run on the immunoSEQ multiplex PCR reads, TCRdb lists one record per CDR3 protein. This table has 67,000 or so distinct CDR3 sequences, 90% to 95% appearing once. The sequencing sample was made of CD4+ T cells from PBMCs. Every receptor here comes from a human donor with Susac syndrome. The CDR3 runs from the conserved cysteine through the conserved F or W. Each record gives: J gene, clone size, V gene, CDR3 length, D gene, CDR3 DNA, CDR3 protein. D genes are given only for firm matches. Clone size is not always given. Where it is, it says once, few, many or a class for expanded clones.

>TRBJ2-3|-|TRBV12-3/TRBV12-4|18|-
TGTGCCAGCAGCTTTCGGGCCGGCGGTCGAGGGAGCACAGATACGCAGTATTTT
CASSFRAGGRGSTDTQYF
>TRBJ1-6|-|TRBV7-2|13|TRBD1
TGTGCCAGCAGCATAGACAGGGAGTCACCCCTCCACTTT
CASSIDRESPLHF
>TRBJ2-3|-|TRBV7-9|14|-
TGTGCCAGCAGCTTCTCCGGGGAGGAATTAACGCAGTATTTT
CASSFSGEELTQYF
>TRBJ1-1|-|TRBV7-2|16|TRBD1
TGTGCCAGCAGCCTTACAGGGGGCGCAGTGAACACTGAAGCTTTCTTT
CASSLTGGAVNTEAFF
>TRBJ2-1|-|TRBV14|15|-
TGTGCCCGCAGCTGGGGGGCGGGGGCCTACAATGAGCAGTTCTTC
CARSWGAGAYNEQFF
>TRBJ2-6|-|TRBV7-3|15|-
TGTGCCAGCAGCCCCCGTCTCTCTGGGGCCAACGTCCTGACTTTC
CASSPRLSGANVLTF
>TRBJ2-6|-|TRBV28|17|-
TGTGCCAGCAGTTTAAGTTTCAGAAATTCTGGGGCCAACGTCCTGACTTTC
CASSLSFRNSGANVLTF
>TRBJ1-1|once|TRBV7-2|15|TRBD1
TGTGCCAGCAGCCGAGCGGGACAGGTGAACACTGAAGTTTTCTTT
CASSRAGQVNTEVFF
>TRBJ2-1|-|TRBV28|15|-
TGTGCCAGCAGTTCTGACAGGGAGGCTATCGATGAGCAGTTCTTC
CASSSDREAIDEQFF
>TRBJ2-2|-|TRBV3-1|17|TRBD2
TGTGCCAGCAGCCTCCGACTAGCGGAGAAAAACACCGGGGAGCTGTTTTTT
CASSLRLAEKNTGELFF
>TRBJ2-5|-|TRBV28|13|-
TGTGCCCATGGGGGTAATGGGGGAGAGACCCAGTACTTC
CAHGGNGGETQYF
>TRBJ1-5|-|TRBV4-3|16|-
TGCGCCAGCAGCCAAGATGGGACGGGAGGCAATCAGCCCCAGCATTTT
CASSQDGTGGNQPQHF
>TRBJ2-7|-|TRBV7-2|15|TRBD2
TGTGCCAGCAGCAAACAGCGGGGGGGTTCCTACGAGCAGTACTTC
CASSKQRGGSYEQYF
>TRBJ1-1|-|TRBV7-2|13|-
TGTGCCAGCAGTCCTACAGTGAACACTGAAGCTTTCTTT
CASSPTVNTEAFF
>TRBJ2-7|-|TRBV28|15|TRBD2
TGTGCCAGCAGTTTAAGCGGGGGGGGCCGGCTCGAGCAGTACTTC
CASSLSGGGRLEQYF
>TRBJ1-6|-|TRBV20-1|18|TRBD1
TGCAGTGCTAGTGGTTTTGGACAGGGGCAGAAAGGAGGTCGGGCCCTCCACTTT
CSASGFGQGQKGGRALHF
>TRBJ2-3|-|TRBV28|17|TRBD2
TGTGCCAGCAGTTTAGCGGGGGAAGCCCCTAGCACAGATACGCAGTATTTT
CASSLAGEAPSTDTQYF
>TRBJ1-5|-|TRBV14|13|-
TGTGCCAGCAGCCAAGACTACCATCAGCCCCAGCATTTT
CASSQDYHQPQHF
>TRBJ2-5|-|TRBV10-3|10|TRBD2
TGTACCGCGGGGGAAGAGACCCAGTACTTC
CTAGEETQYF
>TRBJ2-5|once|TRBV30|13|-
TGTGCCTGGAGTCATGACAGCCGTGAGACCCAGTACTTC
CAWSHDSRETQYF
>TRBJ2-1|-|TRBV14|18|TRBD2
TGTGCCAGCAGCCAACGCACTAGCGGGGGGACTTACTACAATGAGCAGTTCTTC
CASSQRTSGGTYYNEQFF
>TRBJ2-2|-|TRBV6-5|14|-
TGTGCCAGCAGTTACGCCAGGGCCGCCGGGGAGCTGTTTTTT
CASSYARAAGELFF
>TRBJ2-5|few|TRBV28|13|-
TGTGCCAGCAGTTTGGTGGCCCCGCCCACCCAGTACTTC
CASSLVAPPTQYF
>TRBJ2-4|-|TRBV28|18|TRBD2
TGTGCCAGCAGTCCCGAGGTAGCGGGGGGACTAGCCAAAAACATTCAGTACTTC
CASSPEVAGGLAKNIQYF
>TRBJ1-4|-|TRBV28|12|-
TGTGCCAGCAGTTCCGCGGTGGAAAAACTGTTTTTT
CASSSAVEKLFF
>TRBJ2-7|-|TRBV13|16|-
TGTGCCAGCAGCTCCCTGTCTTGGGGGAGCTCCTACGAGCAGTACTTC
CASSSLSWGSSYEQYF
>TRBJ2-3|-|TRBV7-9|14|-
TGTGCCAGCAGCTTAGGTGGATACACAGATACGCAGTATTTT
CASSLGGYTDTQYF
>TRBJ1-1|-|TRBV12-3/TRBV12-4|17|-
TGTGCCAGCAGCTTGGCCCCCGGACATGGGGGGCGAACTGAAGCTTTCTTT
CASSLAPGHGGRTEAFF
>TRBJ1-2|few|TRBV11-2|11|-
TGTGCCAGCAGTCCAGGGGTTGGCTACACCTTC
CASSPGVGYTF
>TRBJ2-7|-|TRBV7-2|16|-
TGTGCCAGCACCCCATCGGGGGCCAGGGGTTCCTACGAGCAGTACTTC
CASTPSGARGSYEQYF
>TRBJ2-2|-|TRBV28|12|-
TGTGCCAGCAATCAGAACACCGGGGAGCTGTTTTTT
CASNQNTGELFF
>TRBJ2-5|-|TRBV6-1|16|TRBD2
TGTGCCAGCAGTATAACTAGCGGGGGGCCTCGGGAGACCCAGTACTTC
CASSITSGGPRETQYF
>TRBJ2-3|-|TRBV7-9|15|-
TGTGCCAGCAGCTTAGGTGGGATACGCACAGATACGCAGTATTTT
CASSLGGIRTDTQYF
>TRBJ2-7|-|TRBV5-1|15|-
TGCGCCAGCAGCAGAACCTCAACCGGGCGATACGAGCAGTACTTC
CASSRTSTGRYEQYF
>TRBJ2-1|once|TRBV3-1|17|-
TGTGCCAGCAGCCAAGATAGAGGGTATACCTCCTACAATGAGCAGTTCTTC
CASSQDRGYTSYNEQFF
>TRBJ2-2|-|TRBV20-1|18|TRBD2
TGCAGTGCGATTATTGGTGGACTAGCCCGATCCAACACCGGGGAGCTGTTTTTT
CSAIIGGLARSNTGELFF
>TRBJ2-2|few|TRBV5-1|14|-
TGCGCCAGCAGCCGCATGGGGGACACCGGGGAGCTGTTTTTT
CASSRMGDTGELFF
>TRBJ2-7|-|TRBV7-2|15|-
TGTGCCAGCAGCTTAGAAGGGACGGCCTATTCGGTGCAGTACTTC
CASSLEGTAYSVQYF
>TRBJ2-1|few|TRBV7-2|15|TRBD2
TGTGCCAGCAGCTCGGGGGGGGCCTCCTACAATGAGCAGTTCTTC
CASSSGGASYNEQFF
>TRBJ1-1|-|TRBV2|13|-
TGTGCCAGTCGGGCAACGGCGGACACTGAAGCTTTCTTT
CASRATADTEAFF
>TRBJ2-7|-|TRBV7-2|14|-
TGTGCCAGCAGCTCTTCCGACAGGCGGGACGAGCAGTACTTC
CASSSSDRRDEQYF
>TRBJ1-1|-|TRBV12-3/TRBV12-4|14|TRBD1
TGTGCCAGCAGTTGGGGACAGGCCTTAATCGGAGCTTTCTTT
CASSWGQALIGAFF